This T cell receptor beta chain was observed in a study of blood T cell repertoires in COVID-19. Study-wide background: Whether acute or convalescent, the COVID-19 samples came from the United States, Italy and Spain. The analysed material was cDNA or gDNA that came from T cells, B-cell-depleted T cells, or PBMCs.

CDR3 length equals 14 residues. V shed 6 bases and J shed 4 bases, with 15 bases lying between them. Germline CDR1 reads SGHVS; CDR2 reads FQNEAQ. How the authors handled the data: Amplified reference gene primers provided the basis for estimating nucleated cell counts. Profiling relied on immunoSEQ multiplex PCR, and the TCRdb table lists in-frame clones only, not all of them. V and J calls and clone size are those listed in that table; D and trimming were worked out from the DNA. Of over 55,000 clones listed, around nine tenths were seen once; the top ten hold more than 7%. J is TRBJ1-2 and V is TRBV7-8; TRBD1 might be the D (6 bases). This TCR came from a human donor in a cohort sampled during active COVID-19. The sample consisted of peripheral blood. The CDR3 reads CASSHVPDSYGYTF. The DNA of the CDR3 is TGTGCCAGCAGTCATGTCCCGGACAGCTATGGCTACACCTTC.